Below are 19 T cell receptor beta chains sequenced from a single sample in a study of blood T cell repertoires in COVID-19. The table came from immunoSEQ multiplex PCR; TCRdb's copy has only in-frame clones and leaves some out. The repertoire consists of some 400,000 clones, with 80% to 90% occurring once and the leading ten covering 2% to 2.5%. The sample consisted of peripheral blood. The receptors here all came from an older woman with COVID-19, enrolled during active disease.

V and J are TRBV29-1 and TRBJ1-2; D remains ambiguous. The CDR3 sequence is 13 residues long. Germline V gene data show CDR1 as SQVTM and CDR2 as ANQGSEA. V lost 5 bases and J lost 4, with 14 bases in between. The CDR3 protein is CSVRATRSYGYTF. CDR3 coding DNA: TGCAGCGTTCGCGCCACGAGAAGCTATGGCTACACCTTC.

In this sample, this clone turned up once. For the CDR3, the DNA is TGTGCCAGCAGCTTAGGATCCGGGACAGGAGAGCAGTACTTC. Amino acids: CASSLGSGTGEQYF. The chain links TRBV7-2 to TRBJ2-7; 8 nucleotides agree with TRBD1. The CDR3 extends over 14 amino acids. Germline V gene data show CDR1 as SGHTA and CDR2 as FQGNSA. J gave up 7 bases and V 1 base, and 6 bases lay outside the gene matches.

This chain links TRBV7-2 with TRBJ1-4, with 9 bases identical to TRBD1. In germline, CDR1 is SGHTA, CDR2 FQGNSA. The J segment lost 1 base and the V segment lost 6 bases, leaving 9 bases of the junction unmatched. The CDR3 spans 17 residues. For the CDR3, the DNA is TGTGCCAGCAGTCCGGGGGACAGGGTTCGAACTAATGAAAAACTGTTTTTT. Its translation is CASSPGDRVRTNEKLFF.

The V and J genes are TRBV9 and TRBJ2-3, with 7 bases identical to TRBD2. Germline V gene sequence: CDR1 SGDLS, CDR2 YYNGEE. V shed 0 bases, J shed 2 bases, and the junction held 3 bases outside the gene matches. The CDR3 totals 15 residues. In nucleotides, the CDR3 is TGTGCCAGCAGCGTAGCCCTAGCGGTCACAGATACGCAGTATTTT. Protein product: CASSVALAVTDTQYF.

V gene TRBV5-1 combines with J gene TRBJ1-6; D unresolved. With 0 bases removed from V and 7 bases from J, the gap between germline ends came to 8 bases. CDR1 is SGHRS, CDR2 YFSETQ, per germline. The CDR3 runs 14 residues. CDR3 in amino acids: CASSLEAGNSPLHF. The CDR3 coding sequence is TGCGCCAGCAGCTTGGAGGCGGGGAATTCACCCCTCCACTTT.

V and J are TRBV9 and TRBJ1-1; 8 positions match TRBD1. There are 16 residues in the CDR3. Germline V gives CDR1 SGDLS, CDR2 YYNGEE. Losses at the gene ends were 4 bases for V and 8 bases for J; bases not matched to a gene: 16. The CDR3 DNA reads as TGTGCCAGCAGCTCCGGGACAGGCCTCTCTAATGCCGAAGCTTTCTTT. Amino acid sequence: CASSSGTGLSNAEAFF. The full variable domain, its missing parts supplied by reference TRBV9 and TRBJ1-1, is DSGVTQTPKHLITATGQRVTLRCSPRSGDLSVYWYQQSLDQGLQFLIQYYNGEERAKGNILERFSAQQFPDLHSELNLSSLELGDSALYFCASSSGTGLSNAEAFFGQGTRLTVV.

This clone appeared a single time. The chain links TRBV5-6 to TRBJ1-1; perhaps TRBD1 as D (5 bases). The V end lost 4 bases, the J end lost 4 bases, and 8 bases lay between the germline ends. In germline, CDR1 is SGHDT, CDR2 YYEEEE. This CDR3 comprises 12 residues. Written as DNA, the CDR3 is TGTGCCAGCAGCCGCGGGGCCACTGAAGCTTTCTTT. This encodes CASSRGATEAFF.

The chain couples TRBV7-3 to TRBJ1-1; possibly TRBD1 for D (5 bases). The V and J ends lost 2 bases and 2 bases respectively, with 15 bases between them. The CDR3 length is 16 residues. The V gene's germline CDR1 is SGHTA and CDR2 FQGTGA. CDR3 amino acids: CASSLGGIGFNTEAFF. DNA for the CDR3: TGTGCCAGCAGCTTAGGGGGGATCGGATTTAACACTGAAGCTTTCTTT.

In this sample, this clone turned up a few times. The V and J genes are TRBV3-1 (or the pseudogene TRBV3-2) and TRBJ1-1; 7 bases match TRBD1. Germline V lookup: CDR1 LGHDT, CDR2 YNNKEL (reference sequence). J gave up 9 bases and V 11 bases, and 9 bases lay outside the gene matches. There are 11 residues in the CDR3. CDR3: CASEGGEKAFF. The CDR3 DNA reads as TGTGCCTCCGAAGGGGGCGAGAAAGCTTTCTTT.

This chain links TRBV3-1 (or the pseudogene TRBV3-2) with TRBJ1-6, with unresolved D. Germline assignment: CDR1 LGHDT and CDR2 YNNKEL (reference sequence). The CDR3 sequence is 12 residues long. Trimming cost V 3 bases and J 11 bases, with 8 bases left between them. CDR3 in amino acids: CASSQRIPPLHF. CDR3 sequence (DNA): TGTGCCAGCAGCCAGCGCATCCCACCCCTCCACTTT.

The V and J genes are TRBV7-8 and TRBJ2-7, with TRBD2 as a possible D gene (5 bases). Trimming pared 8 bases from V and 7 bases from J, leaving 18 bases between. Germline CDR1 SGHVS, CDR2 FQNEAQ. This CDR3 region has 13 residues. CDR3 DNA sequence: TGTGCCAGCGGATCACCGGAACGAGGGGAGCAGTACTTC. Its protein product is CASGSPERGEQYF. Complete variable domain (other parts from reference TRBV7-8 and TRBJ2-7): GAGVSQSPRYKVAKRGQDVALRCDPISGHVSLFWYQQALGQGPEFLTYFQNEAQLDKSGLPSDRFFAERPEGSVSTLKIQRTQQEDSAVYLCASGSPERGEQYFGPGTRLTVT.

The rearrangement links TRBV11-2 to TRBJ2-7; a possible D gene is TRBD1 (6 bases). The CDR3 has 14 amino acids. The germline V gene encodes CDR1 SGHAT and CDR2 FQNNGV. V lost 4 bases, J lost 2 bases, and 12 bases lay in between. Here the CDR3 reads CASSSRQVAYEQYF. CDR3 DNA sequence: TGTGCCAGCAGCTCCAGACAGGTCGCCTACGAGCAGTACTTC. The complete variable domain, with remaining parts taken from reference TRBV11-2 and TRBJ2-7, reads EAGVAQSPRYKIIEKRQSVAFWCNPISGHATLYWYQQILGQGPKLLIQFQNNGVVDDSQLPKDRFSAERLKGVDSTLKIQPAKLEDSAVYLCASSSRQVAYEQYFGPGTRLTVT.

The gene calls are TRBV7-8 and TRBJ2-3; 11 bases agree with TRBD2. Unmatched junction bases numbered 10, after V lost 5 bases and J lost 0 bases. Germline V gene lookup returns CDR1 SGHVS and CDR2 FQNEAQ. The CDR3 extends over 18 amino acids. CDR3 in amino acids: CASSALAGGLSSTDTQYF. Written as DNA, the CDR3 is TGTGCCAGCAGCGCCCTAGCGGGGGGCCTTTCTAGCACAGATACGCAGTATTTT.

This clone was seen just once. This chain joins TRBV28 and TRBJ2-1; the D gene is possibly TRBD2 (6 bases). Trimming removed 3 bases from V and 3 bases from J, with 15 bases in between. The CDR3 loop spans 16 amino acids. Germline V gene lookup returns CDR1 MDHEN and CDR2 SYDVKM. The CDR3 region is CASSFLGGSVYNEQFF. The CDR3 DNA sequence: TGTGCCAGCAGTTTTTTAGGAGGGTCGGTCTACAATGAGCAGTTCTTC.

The chain combines TRBV2 with TRBJ2-3; TRBD2 aligns across 9 bases. The CDR3 sequence is 16 residues long. V was pared by 6 bases and J by 5 bases, with 12 bases of the junction left unmatched. Germline V CDR1 and CDR2: SNHLY, FYNNEI. This CDR3 reads CASRVNRRGGQDTQYF. CDR3 nucleotides: TGTGCCAGCAGGGTTAATCGGCGGGGGGGTCAAGATACGCAGTATTTT.

This clone was recorded only once. V is TRBV2 and J is TRBJ1-1; 7 bases match TRBD1. CDR1 is SNHLY and CDR2 is FYNNEI in the germline V gene. The CDR3 sequence is 14 residues long. Trimming at V came to 6 bases and at J to 1 base, leaving 5 bases not matched to a gene. Written as DNA, the CDR3 is TGTGCCAGCAGGGTTCAGGGGGGGAACACTGAAGCTTTCTTT. Protein: CASRVQGGNTEAFF.

This clone was detected a few times. The chain uses TRBV12-3 or TRBV12-4 and TRBJ1-1, with no clear D. The CDR3 spans 12 residues. Trimming removed 6 bases at V and 4 bases at J, with 9 bases between. CDR3 protein: CASSHQFTEAFF. The CDR3 nucleotides read TGTGCCAGCAGCCACCAGTTCACTGAAGCTTTCTTT.

CDR3 nucleotide sequence: TGTGCCAGCTCCCTAGATTCGGAAAAACTGTTTTTT. Translating it yields CASSLDSEKLFF. The J gene is TRBJ1-4, the V gene TRBV18; unclear D gene. The germline gives CDR1 KGHSH, CDR2 LQKENI. This CDR3 has 12 residues. The V end was cut by 6 bases, the J end by 8 bases, with 10 bases between.

This clone has a handful of counts. This chain uses TRBV5-4 with TRBJ1-2, with D maybe TRBD1 (5 bases). The length of the CDR3 is 15 residues. The germline CDR1 and CDR2 sequences are SGHNT and YYREEE (reference sequence). V was pared by 5 bases and J by 3 bases, with 17 bases between. For the CDR3, the DNA is TGTGCCAGCAGATCCGCCGGGACTAGGTACTATGGCTACACCTTC. This codes for CASRSAGTRYYGYTF.